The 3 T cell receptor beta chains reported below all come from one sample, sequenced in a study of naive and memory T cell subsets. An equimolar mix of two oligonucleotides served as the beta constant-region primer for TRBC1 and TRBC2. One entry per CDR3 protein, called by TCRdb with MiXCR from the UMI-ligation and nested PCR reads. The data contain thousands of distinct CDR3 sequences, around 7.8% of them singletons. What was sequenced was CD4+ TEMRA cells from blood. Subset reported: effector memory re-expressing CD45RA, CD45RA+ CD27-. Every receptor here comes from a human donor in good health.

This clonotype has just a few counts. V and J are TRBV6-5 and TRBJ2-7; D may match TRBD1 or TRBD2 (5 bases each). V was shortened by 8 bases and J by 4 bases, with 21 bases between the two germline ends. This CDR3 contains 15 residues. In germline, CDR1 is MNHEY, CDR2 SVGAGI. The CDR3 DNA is TGTGCCAGCCGTGAGACCCGGGACCACTCTTACGAGCAGTACTTC. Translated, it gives CASRETRDHSYEQYF.

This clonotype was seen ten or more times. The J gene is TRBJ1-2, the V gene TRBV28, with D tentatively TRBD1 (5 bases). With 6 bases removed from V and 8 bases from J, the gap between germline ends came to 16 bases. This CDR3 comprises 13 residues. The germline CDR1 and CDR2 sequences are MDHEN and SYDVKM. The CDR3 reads CASSPAGIRGYTF. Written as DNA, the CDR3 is TGTGCCAGCAGCCCCGCAGGGATTCGGGGCTACACCTTC.

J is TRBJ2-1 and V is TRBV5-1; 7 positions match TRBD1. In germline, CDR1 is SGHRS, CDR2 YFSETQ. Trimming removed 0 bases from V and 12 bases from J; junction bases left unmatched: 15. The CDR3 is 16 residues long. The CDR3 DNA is TGCGCCAGCAGCTTGGGGGCAGCTGTTACAGGGGCTCTGCAGTTCTTC. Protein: CASSLGAAVTGALQFF.